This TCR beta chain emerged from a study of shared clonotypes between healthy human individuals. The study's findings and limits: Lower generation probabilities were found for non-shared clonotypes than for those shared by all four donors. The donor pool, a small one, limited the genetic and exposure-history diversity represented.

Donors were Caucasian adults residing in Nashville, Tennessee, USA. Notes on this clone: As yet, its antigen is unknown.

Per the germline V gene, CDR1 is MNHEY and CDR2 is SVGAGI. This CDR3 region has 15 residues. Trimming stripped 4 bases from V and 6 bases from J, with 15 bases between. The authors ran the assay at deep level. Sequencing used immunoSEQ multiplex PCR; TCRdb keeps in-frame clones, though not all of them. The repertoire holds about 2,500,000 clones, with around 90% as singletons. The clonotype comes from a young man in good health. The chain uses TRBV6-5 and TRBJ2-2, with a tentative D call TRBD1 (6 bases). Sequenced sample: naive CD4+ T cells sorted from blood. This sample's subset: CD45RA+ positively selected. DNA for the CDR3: TGTGCCAGCAGTTGGGGGACAATCTCAGCCGGGGAGCTGTTTTTT. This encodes CASSWGTISAGELFF.